A single sample is the source of the 17 T cell receptor beta chains below, sequenced in a study of T-cell memory formation after mild COVID-19. TCRdb called the 5' RACE reads again in MiXCR, with one record for every CDR3 protein. The table records over 130,000 distinct CDR3 sequences, 11% to 15% of them present only once. The sample comprised PBMCs or a T cell subset sorted from them (not recorded which). These receptors were taken from an adult woman who had mild COVID-19 (a few samples of this study predate the infection). Cell type and time point are not known.

This clonotype was observed a handful of times. The chain recombines TRBV7-8 with TRBJ2-1; D perhaps matches TRBD1 (6 bases). The V gene's germline CDR1 is SGHVS and CDR2 FQNEAQ. Trimming removed 5 bases at V and 0 bases at J, with 14 bases between. The CDR3 consists of 16 residues. The CDR3 spells CASSLQGPGSYNEQFF. The CDR3 nucleotides read TGTGCCAGCAGCCTGCAGGGGCCCGGCTCCTACAATGAGCAGTTCTTC.

This clonotype has ten or more counts. The rearrangement joins TRBV6-5 to TRBJ1-2; TRBD1 agrees at 7 bases. The CDR3 extends over 14 amino acids. V lost 2 bases and J lost 4; bases outside the gene matches: 4. Per germline, CDR1 MNHEY and CDR2 SVGAGI. The CDR3 loop reads CASSYEGQSYGYTF. CDR3 nucleotides: TGTGCCAGCAGTTACGAGGGACAGAGCTATGGCTACACCTTC.

This clonotype was observed a few times. V is TRBV20-1 and J is TRBJ2-7; TRBD1 is a possible D gene (6 bases). The CDR3 consists of 14 residues. The germline V and J ends were trimmed by 3 bases and 4 bases, with 16 bases remaining between them. The germline V gene encodes CDR1 DFQATT and CDR2 SNEGSKA (reference sequence). The CDR3 loop is CSARHLTGWYEQYF. CDR3 in DNA: TGCAGTGCTAGGCACCTCACAGGGTGGTACGAGCAGTACTTC.

The CDR3 nucleotides read TGTGCCAGCAAGCGCGAGTGGGGCACCGGGGAGCTGTTTTTT. Translating gives CASKREWGTGELFF. The chain recombines TRBV7-6 with TRBJ2-2; D uncertain. The CDR3 consists of 14 residues. Looked up from germline, CDR1 is SGHVS and CDR2 is FNYEAQ. V was cut by 7 bases and J by 4 bases, with 13 bases left in between. Using reference TRBV7-6 and TRBJ2-2 for the parts outside the CDR3, the full variable domain is GAGVSQSPRYKVTKRGQDVALRCDPISGHVSLYWYRQALGQGPEFLTYFNYEAQQDKSGLPNDRFSAERPEGSISTLTIQRTEQRDSAMYRCASKREWGTGELFFGEGSRLTVL.

This clonotype was seen a few times. The gene calls are TRBV10-3 and TRBJ2-2; 8 bases line up with TRBD1. The J segment lost 10 bases and the V segment lost 10 bases, leaving 11 bases of the junction unmatched. CDR3 size: 13 residues. Germline V gene sequence: CDR1 ENHRY, CDR2 SYGVKD. For the CDR3, the DNA is TGTGCCAGCAGGGCACAGGGGGTTGTGGAGCTGTTTTTT. Protein sequence: CASRAQGVVELFF.

The CDR3 protein is CASLNPYRGRKTQYF. Written as DNA, the CDR3 is TGTGCCAGCCTCAATCCGTACAGGGGTAGGAAGACCCAGTACTTC. The rearrangement joins TRBV7-2 to TRBJ2-5; TRBD1 aligns across 7 bases. Looked up from germline, CDR1 is SGHTA and CDR2 is FQGNSA. With 8 bases clipped from V and 6 bases from J, the junction kept 15 bases outside the gene matches. The CDR3 loop spans 15 amino acids.

CDR3 bases: TGCAGCGTTGAGGGGCAGGGCTCGGACGAGCAGTACTTC. Its protein product is CSVEGQGSDEQYF. V usage is TRBV29-1 and J usage is TRBJ2-7; TRBD1 is a possible D gene (5 bases). From germline, CDR1 is SQVTM and CDR2 ANQGSEA. Trimming took 3 bases from V and 5 from J, leaving 14 bases between them. The CDR3 loop spans 13 amino acids.

The V gene is TRBV7-9, the J gene TRBJ1-1; possibly TRBD1 for D (6 bases). Germline CDR1 is SEHNR and CDR2 is FQNEAQ (reference sequence). Trimming shortened V by 1 base and J by 0 bases, and 12 bases separated the two germline ends. The CDR3 is made up of 16 amino acids. The CDR3 region is CASSLEQGGMNTEAFF. The CDR3 DNA follows: TGTGCCAGCAGCTTAGAACAGGGAGGCATGAACACTGAAGCTTTCTTT.

This clonotype showed up just a few times. The rearrangement joins TRBV5-1 to TRBJ2-7, with D unclear. Germline lookup yields CDR1 SGHRS and CDR2 YFSETQ. The CDR3 has 14 residues. The germline V and J ends were trimmed by 2 bases and 2 bases, with 11 bases remaining between them. The CDR3 DNA follows: TGCGCCAGCAGCTTCGCTGGGTTGACCTACGAGCAGTACTTC. As protein: CASSFAGLTYEQYF.

The CDR3 DNA follows: TGTGCCAGCAGCGCGGACACAGATACGCAGTATTTT. Protein: CASSADTDTQYF. V is TRBV5-5 and J is TRBJ2-3, with no clear D. Trimming cost V 4 bases and J 2 bases, with 5 bases left between them. This CDR3 has 12 residues. Germline V CDR1 and CDR2: SGHKS, YYEKEE (reference sequence).

This clonotype has more than one count but fewer than ten. The V gene is TRBV7-6, the J gene TRBJ1-1; tentative D call: TRBD1 (6 bases). Trimming pared 5 bases from V and 3 bases from J, leaving 13 bases between. The CDR3 length is 14 residues. CDR1 is SGHVS and CDR2 is FNYEAQ in the germline V gene. CDR3 coding DNA: TGTGCCAGCAGCAAAGAAGGGGGGGACACTGAAGCTTTCTTT. It is translated as CASSKEGGDTEAFF.

The chain is built from TRBV4-3 and TRBJ2-7, with 11 bases lining up with TRBD2. CDR3 size: 18 residues. The V segment lost 4 bases and the J segment 3 bases; nucleotides outside the gene matches: 14. Per the germline V gene, CDR1 is LGHNA and CDR2 is YSLEER. CDR3 sequence: CASSRELAGGPSSYEQYF. The CDR3 bases are TGCGCCAGCAGCCGAGAATTAGCGGGAGGGCCCTCTAGCTACGAGCAGTACTTC.

V usage is TRBV5-5 and J usage is TRBJ2-1, with 12 bases matching TRBD2. The CDR3 is made up of 13 amino acids. V lost 5 bases and J lost 9; bases outside the gene matches: 3. Looked up from germline, CDR1 is SGHKS and CDR2 is YYEKEE (reference sequence). The CDR3 bases are TGTGCCAGCAGTCGGACTAGCGGGACTGAGCAGTTCTTC. This translates into CASSRTSGTEQFF.

The chain links TRBV5-1 to TRBJ2-1; 8 bases are shared with TRBD1. Unmatched junction bases numbered 3, after V lost 0 bases and J lost 4 bases. In germline, CDR1 is SGHRS, CDR2 YFSETQ. The CDR3 has 15 residues. CDR3 coding DNA: TGCGCCAGCAGCTTGGGACAGGGGTTTTACAATGAGCAGTTCTTC. It codes for CASSLGQGFYNEQFF.

This clonotype was counted only a few times. The chain links TRBV15 to TRBJ1-3, with D unresolved. The germline CDR1 and CDR2 sequences are LNHNV and YYDKDF (reference sequence). Trimming shortened V by 0 bases and J by 1 base, and 4 bases separated the two germline ends. The CDR3 extends over 14 amino acids. CDR3 DNA sequence: TGTGCCACCAGCAGAGAAAATTCTGGAAACACCATATATTTT. Translation: CATSRENSGNTIYF.

This clonotype was seen many times. The chain combines TRBV6-5 with TRBJ2-3, with no clear D. The CDR3 covers 13 residues. The V gene lost 0 bases and the J gene lost 6 bases, with 7 bases spanning the gap. The V gene's germline CDR1 is MNHEY and CDR2 SVGAGI. Here the CDR3 reads CASSYSNRDTQYF. For the CDR3, the DNA is TGTGCCAGCAGTTACTCGAACCGCGATACGCAGTATTTT.

With regard to this clonotype: A junction end diverges from the germline sequence, so it may reflect a read error. This chain uses TRBV27 with TRBJ1-3, with a possible D match to TRBD1 (5 bases). Per the germline V gene, CDR1 is MNHEY and CDR2 is SMNVEV (reference sequence). CDR3 size: 15 residues. CDR3 loop: CASSFGAHSGSTIYF. The CDR3 DNA follows: TGTGCCAGCAGTTTTGGGGCCCACTCTGGAAGCACCATATATTTT.